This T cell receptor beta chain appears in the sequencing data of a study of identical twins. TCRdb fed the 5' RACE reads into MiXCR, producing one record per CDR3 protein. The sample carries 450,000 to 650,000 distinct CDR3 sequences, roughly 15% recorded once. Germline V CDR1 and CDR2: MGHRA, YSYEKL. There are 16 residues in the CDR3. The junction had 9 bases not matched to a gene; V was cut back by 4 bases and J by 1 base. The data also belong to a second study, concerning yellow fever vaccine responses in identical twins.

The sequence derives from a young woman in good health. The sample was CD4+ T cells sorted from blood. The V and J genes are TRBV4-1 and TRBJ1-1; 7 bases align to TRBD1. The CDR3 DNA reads TGCGCCAGCAGCCCAGACAGGGTGGGTTGGAACACTGAAGCTTTCTTT. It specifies CASSPDRVGWNTEAFF.